This note documents a single TCR beta chain sequence. These data come from a study of blood T cell repertoires in COVID-19. Here immunoSEQ multiplex PCR was the method, and the copy in TCRdb shows in-frame clones only, minus some. This sample has 150,000 to 200,000 clones; approximately 88% occur once, and the top ten carry 5.2%. The sequence was collected from a man between 65 and 80 years old who had been exposed to COVID-19. Sequencing was done on a sample of PBMCs or T cells enriched from blood (not recorded which).

In DNA, the CDR3 is TGTGCCAGCAGCCTTCGGGGACTAGCGGGAGGCCCCACAGATACGCAGTATTTT. Encoded protein: CASSLRGLAGGPTDTQYF. This rearrangement joins TRBV7-2 to TRBJ2-3; 15 bases match TRBD2. V trimming: 5 bases; J trimming: 2 bases; junction bases outside the gene matches: 8. Per germline, CDR1 SGHTA and CDR2 FQGNSA. The CDR3 is made up of 18 amino acids.